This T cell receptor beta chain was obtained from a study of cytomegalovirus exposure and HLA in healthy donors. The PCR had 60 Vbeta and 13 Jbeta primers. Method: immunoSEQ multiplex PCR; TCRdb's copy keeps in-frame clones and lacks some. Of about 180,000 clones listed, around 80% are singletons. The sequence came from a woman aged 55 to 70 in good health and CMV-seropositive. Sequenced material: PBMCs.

This CDR3 reads CASSSFNSPLHF. Written as DNA, the CDR3 is TGTGCCAGCAGCTCCTTCAATTCACCCCTCCACTTT. This rearrangement joins TRBV5-8 to TRBJ1-6, with no clear D. The CDR3 contains 12 residues. V dropped 3 bases and J dropped 7 bases, with 5 bases sitting between them. Germline assignment: CDR1 SGHTS and CDR2 YDEGEE.